One TCR beta chain is described in this entry. This clonotype has only a few counts. What antigen it recognizes has not been identified. Within one base of it there is no much larger clone, and no base qualities were kept. This record comes from a study of T-cell reconstitution after alpha-beta-depleted transplantation in children (dated by TCRdb to about 2016). Broadly, across the study: T-cell immune reconstitution after TCRalphabeta/CD19-depleted allogeneic hematopoietic cell transplantation in children was quantitatively tracked in the study by means of TCR repertoire profiling.

The germline V gene gives CDR1 as SNHLY and CDR2 as FYNNEI. Taken from cysteine to phenylalanine, the CDR3 has 14 residues. The only DNA kept is the CDR3, 42 bases in frame from the first base. V is clipped by 7 bases and J by 5 bases, and the sequence between their germline boundaries is 18 bases long. Library preparation used PCR. TCRdb names Illumina HiSeq 2500 as the instrument used. To normalize quantification of the TCRbeta repertoire, the TCR libraries were built with molecular barcoding that relied on unique molecular identifiers. TCRdb reran the public reads through fastp at Q25 and MiXCR, keeping productive beta chains. One record per CDR3 amino acid sequence lists the most common genes and DNA. Counted in this sample were under 450,000 distinct CDR3 sequences; around 16% of them appeared once. The ten largest make up approximately 29% of the sample. Summary of the overall study and its limitations: Apparently early alphabetaT-cell count recovery about two months after transplant reportedly relied on only several hundred rapidly expanded clones derived from non-depleted graft cells. The high TCRbeta diversity at day 60 in some patients was ascribed to recipient T cells and intrathymic progenitors that had survived conditioning. Over the following months the frequencies of hyperexpanded clones went down, and after one year T-cell counts and TCRbeta diversity were mostly credited to newly produced T cells.

The label giving this sample's treatment or condition can be read as: allogeneic hematopoietic cell transplantation with graft depleted of TCRalphabeta T cells and CD19 B cells. TCRalphabeta/CD19-depleted allogeneic hematopoietic cell grafts were given to the transplant recipients, all of whom were children. The specimen comprised PBMCs, mostly from graft donor cells, sampled 360 days after TCRalphabeta/CD19-depleted stem cell transplant. The clonotype originates from a boy younger than two who had a stem cell transplant for Wiskott-Aldrich syndrome, so the T cells may come from the graft donor. This sequence uses TRBV2 and TRBJ2-7; the D region possibly corresponds to TRBD2 (5 bases align). Here is the DNA: TGTGCCAGCAAGGATTTCCGGAGGTGGAACGAGCAGTACTTC. Translated, this gives CASKDFRRWNEQYF. The entire variable domain, with the stretches around the CDR3 drawn from the reference TRBV2 and TRBJ2-7 proteins, is EPEVTQTPSHQVTQMGQEVILRCVPISNHLYFYWYRQILGQKVEFLVSFYNNEISEKSEIFDDQFSVERPDGSNFTLKIRSTKLEDSAMYFCASKDFRRWNEQYFGPGTRLTVT.